The entry that follows covers one TCR beta chain sequence. Its antigen is not identified. TCRdb's copy holds only in-frame clones and misses some; the assay was immunoSEQ multiplex PCR. The sample consists of 80,000 or so clones, 85% to 95% of them appearing once. The sample comes from a study of cytomegalovirus exposure and HLA in healthy donors. Overall study results and limits: In vitro, a few CMV-associated chains proved specific for CMV antigens.

The sequencing input was PBMCs. This TCR was recovered from a woman aged 18-30 years in good health and CMV-seronegative.

CDR3 bases: TGTGCCAGCAGCTCAGGGGCTAGGGCCTACGAGCAGTACTTC. This encodes CASSSGARAYEQYF. The chain has TRBV7-9 and TRBJ2-7; the D gene is possibly TRBD1 (6 bases). Deletions cut 4 bases from V and 2 bases from J, with 12 bases between. Germline V gives CDR1 SEHNR, CDR2 FQNEAQ (reference sequence). The CDR3 is made up of 14 amino acids.